The TCR beta chain described here comes from a study of CD8+CD57+ T cells in acquired aplastic anemia. Points from the study as a whole: Patients and controls turned out to have twenty-nine CD8+ CDR3 sequences in common.

This clonotype has a count of ten or more. What it binds is unknown. Unmatched junction bases numbered 8, after V lost 4 bases and J lost 4 bases. CDR1 is SGDLS, CDR2 YYNGEE, per germline. The CDR3 totals 16 residues. All sequencing subjects had displayed CD8+CD57+ cell expansion on flow cytometry. Genomic DNA was employed as the template in profiling TCR beta VDJ and CDR3. MiXCR, applied by TCRdb to the reads, yields one record per CDR3 protein. The sample lists 180,000 or so distinct CDR3 sequences, roughly 43% seen once, with roughly 1.2% in the top ten. The specimen sequenced was sorted CD4+, CD8+, or CD8+CD57+ T cells (not recorded which) from PBMCs. The chain uses TRBV9 and TRBJ2-3; TRBD2 aligns across 11 bases. This TCR was sampled from a human donor with aplastic anemia. CDR3 protein: CASSPRVAGGPDTQYF. The CDR3 nucleotides are TGTGCCAGCAGCCCCCGGGTAGCGGGGGGGCCAGATACGCAGTATTTT.